What follows are 18 T cell receptor beta chains derived from one specimen sequenced in a study of cytomegalovirus exposure and HLA in healthy donors (dated by TCRdb to 2015 to 2018). Receptors were amplified or captured by the immunoSEQ multiplex PCR assay. For the multiplex PCR, a mixture combining 60 forward primers for TCR Vbeta segments and 13 reverse primers for TCR Jbeta segments was used. Drawn from immuneACCESS, this table holds only the in-frame rearrangements with V and J called that TCRdb kept. Clones are partly lost; checked studies trace under half to an unresolved V gene and leave the rest unexplained. In this sample the table shows over 65,000 clones, around 80% of which occur a single time. The ten most abundant clones make up 2.5% to 3% of the sample. The specimen sequenced was PBMCs. All receptors come from a woman in her thirties in good health and CMV-seronegative.

A few counts support this clone. The V call is TRBV5-1, the J call TRBJ2-2, with D possibly matching TRBD1 (6 bases). CDR1 is SGHRS and CDR2 is YFSETQ in the germline V gene. V lost 4 bases, J lost 0 bases, and 16 bases lay in between. CDR3 length: 17 amino acids. The CDR3 is CASSPTGNQANTGELFF. The CDR3 DNA sequence: TGCGCCAGCAGCCCTACAGGGAATCAAGCGAACACCGGGGAGCTGTTTTTT.

The chain recombines TRBV2 with TRBJ2-1; TRBD2 agrees at 8 bases. Trimming at V came to 9 bases and at J to 1 base, leaving 8 bases not matched to a gene. The germline CDR1 and CDR2 sequences are SNHLY and FYNNEI. The CDR3 covers 15 residues. CDR3: CASPGTSLSYNEQFF. The CDR3 DNA reads as TGTGCCAGTCCCGGGACTAGTTTGTCCTACAATGAGCAGTTCTTC. The full variable domain, rest sourced from reference TRBV2 and TRBJ2-1, is EPEVTQTPSHQVTQMGQEVILRCVPISNHLYFYWYRQILGQKVEFLVSFYNNEISEKSEIFDDQFSVERPDGSNFTLKIRSTKLEDSAMYFCASPGTSLSYNEQFFGPGTRLTVL.

This clone showed up just a few times. V usage is TRBV5-6 and J usage is TRBJ1-5, with TRBD1 identical over 7 bases. The CDR3 has 13 amino acids. The ends lost 4 bases at V and 16 bases at J; junction bases unmatched: 14. Germline loops: CDR1 SGHDT, CDR2 YYEEEE. As DNA, the CDR3 is TGTGCCAGCAGCGTAGAATTAGGGGGCTCCATACATTTT. Its translation is CASSVELGGSIHF.

J is TRBJ1-2 and V is TRBV4-3; D not resolved. The CDR3 consists of 15 residues. The germline V gene has CDR1 LGHNA and CDR2 YSLEER. The V gene lost 0 bases and the J gene lost 6 bases, with 14 bases spanning the gap. The chain's CDR3 is CASSQESRGSDGYTF. CDR3 in DNA: TGCGCCAGCAGCCAAGAGTCACGCGGGAGCGATGGCTACACCTTC.

The V and J genes are TRBV19 and TRBJ1-3; weak D call: TRBD1 (5 bases). The CDR3 contains 16 residues. In germline, CDR1 is LNHDA, CDR2 SQIVND (reference sequence). Trimming left V 5 bases short and J 0 bases short, with 14 bases between. CDR3 in DNA: TGTGCCAGTAGTTGGGGCAGTTTCGCCTCTGGAAACACCATATATTTT. Translating it yields CASSWGSFASGNTIYF.

The chain links TRBV19 to TRBJ1-5; possible D gene TRBD1, 6 bases. This CDR3 spans 14 amino acids. Germline values: CDR1 LNHDA, CDR2 SQIVND (reference sequence). V gave up 7 bases and J gave up 0 bases, with 10 bases separating them. The CDR3 sequence is CASNGQYSNQPQHF. The CDR3 bases are TGTGCCAGTAACGGACAGTATAGCAATCAGCCCCAGCATTTT.

The chain couples TRBV5-6 to TRBJ1-3, with a tentative D call TRBD1 (5 bases). V was cut by 4 bases and J by 0 bases, with 14 bases left in between. This CDR3 comprises 16 residues. Germline CDR1 SGHDT, CDR2 YYEEEE. CDR3 in DNA: TGTGCCAGCAGCCCGCGAGACAGCAACTCTGGAAACACCATATATTTT. This sequence encodes CASSPRDSNSGNTIYF.

This chain uses TRBV6-5 with TRBJ2-2, with TRBD1 matching over 9 bases. Germline trimming cut 8 bases from V and 2 bases from J; bases unmatched to any gene: 3. The CDR3 runs 14 residues. Germline loops: CDR1 MNHEY, CDR2 SVGAGI. CDR3 residues: CASSGQGNTGELFF. CDR3 nucleotides: TGTGCCAGCTCGGGACAGGGTAACACCGGGGAGCTGTTTTTT.

This rearrangement joins TRBV5-1 to TRBJ2-2, with D possibly being TRBD1 (6 bases). The CDR3 consists of 16 residues. CDR1 SGHRS and CDR2 YFSETQ come from the germline V gene. Deletions cut 3 bases from V and 4 bases from J, with 16 bases between. CDR3 DNA sequence: TGCGCCAGCAGCTGGGCCACTACAGGGAGCACCGGGGAGCTGTTTTTT. This translates into CASSWATTGSTGELFF. The full variable domain, its missing parts supplied by reference TRBV5-1 and TRBJ2-2, is KAGVTQTPRYLIKTRGQQVTLSCSPISGHRSVSWYQQTPGQGLQFLFEYFSETQRNKGNFPGRFSGRQFSNSRSEMNVSTLELGDSALYLCASSWATTGSTGELFFGEGSRLTVL.

The chain employs TRBV7-8 and TRBJ1-5; 7 nucleotides agree with TRBD1. After removal of 1 base from V and 2 bases from J, the junction contained 14 bases not matched to a gene. Germline V gene data show CDR1 as SGHVS and CDR2 as FQNEAQ. CDR3 length equals 19 residues. CDR3 bases: TGTGCCAGCAGCTTAGAGAGACAGGGTATTGTTAGGGGCAATCAGCCCCAGCATTTT. This gives the protein CASSLERQGIVRGNQPQHF.

This clone was counted once. The V call is TRBV29-1, the J call TRBJ1-1, with 10 bases lining up with TRBD1. From germline, CDR1 is SQVTM and CDR2 ANQGSEA. The CDR3 is 11 residues long. CDR3 in DNA: TGCGGGACAGGGGAGAACACTGAAGCTTTCTTT. It is translated as CGTGENTEAFF.

The chain employs TRBV15 and TRBJ1-1, with TRBD1 as a possible D gene (5 bases). Germline V gene lookup returns CDR1 LNHNV and CDR2 YYDKDF (reference sequence). The V gene lost 0 bases and the J gene lost 5 bases, with 13 bases spanning the gap. CDR3 length: 15 residues. CDR3 DNA: TGTGCCACCAGCAGAGATCTGTCGTCAGGGACTGAAGCTTTCTTT. This codes for CATSRDLSSGTEAFF.

The chain links TRBV6-1 to TRBJ1-5; the D is unclear. Germline V gene sequence: CDR1 MNHNS, CDR2 SASEGT. This CDR3 contains 14 residues. Trimming cost V 2 bases and J 6 bases, with 11 bases left between them. Here the CDR3 reads CASSELSSSQPQHF. The DNA of the CDR3 is TGTGCCAGCAGTGAATTGTCGAGCTCTCAGCCCCAGCATTTT.

This chain connects TRBV4-3 to TRBJ2-5; 8 nucleotides align to TRBD1. V was clipped by 3 bases and J by 1 base; unmatched bases: 4. Germline V gives CDR1 LGHNA, CDR2 YSLEER. This CDR3 has 15 residues. The CDR3: CASSHGGTGQETQYF. The CDR3 DNA follows: TGCGCCAGCAGCCACGGAGGGACAGGCCAAGAGACCCAGTACTTC.

This sequence joins TRBV7-2 and TRBJ1-1, with unresolved D. V lost 1 base to trimming and J lost 1 base, with 7 bases between them. Germline values: CDR1 SGHTA, CDR2 FQGNSA. The CDR3 runs 14 residues. CDR3 DNA sequence: TGTGCCAGCAGCTTAGGCAGTGCGAACACTGAAGCTTTCTTT. Translating it yields CASSLGSANTEAFF. Full variable domain (missing parts from reference TRBV7-2 and TRBJ1-1): GAGVSQSPSNKVTEKGKDVELRCDPISGHTALYWYRQSLGQGLEFLIYFQGNSAPDKSGLPSDRFSAERTGGSVSTLTIQRTQQEDSAVYLCASSLGSANTEAFFGQGTRLTVV.

The chain has TRBV19 and TRBJ1-4; D gene ambiguous. V was shortened by 4 bases and J by 7 bases, with 22 bases between the two germline ends. The CDR3 contains 17 residues. Germline V gene lookup returns CDR1 LNHDA and CDR2 SQIVND (reference sequence). The CDR3 region is CASSTDRPSRRFEKLFF. The CDR3 coding sequence is TGTGCCAGTAGTACTGATAGACCCTCCCGGCGGTTTGAAAAACTGTTTTTT.

The chain joins TRBV11-3 to TRBJ1-1; 7 bases fit TRBD1. Unmatched junction bases numbered 10, after V lost 5 bases and J lost 4 bases. Germline V gene lookup returns CDR1 SGHNT and CDR2 YENEEA. The CDR3 length is 15 residues. CDR3 protein: CASSPRTGVATEAFF. The CDR3 DNA sequence: TGTGCCAGCAGCCCCCGGACAGGCGTGGCCACTGAAGCTTTCTTT.

The chain has TRBV6-5 and TRBJ1-4, with D unresolved. Germline CDR1 and CDR2: MNHEY and SVGAGI. Trimming shortened V by 8 bases and J by 8 bases, and 21 bases separated the two germline ends. The CDR3 length is 15 residues. The CDR3 reads CASSNGYNYLEKLFF. In nucleotides, the CDR3 is TGTGCCAGCTCCAACGGGTACAATTACTTGGAAAAACTGTTTTTT.